Sequencing of this TCR beta chain was carried out in a study of shared T cell receptors in the human thymus. The CDR3 covers 17 residues. V shed 0 bases and J shed 5 bases, with 20 bases lying between them. Per the germline V gene, CDR1 is MNHEY and CDR2 is SMNVEV (reference sequence). The protocol was immunoSEQ multiplex PCR, while the TCRdb copy is restricted to in-frame clones and leaves out a portion. The table has under 700,000 clones, around 78% seen once. The sample was also reused in another study, on human thymus T cells. That report adds: Donors were healthy Finnish babies undergoing corrective operations for congenital heart defects. It was from resections taken during corrective heart surgery that the thymus tissue came. In thymic and blood repertoires alike, V and J usage looked biased. Among unrelated individuals, related research reported thymic repertoires that overlapped highly.

This sequence joins TRBV27 and TRBJ2-7, with D perhaps matching TRBD1 (5 bases). The clonotype originates from a boy less than two years old with a congenital heart defect. Source material: thymocytes. CDR3 nucleotides: TGTGCCAGCAGTTTATCTCACAGATGGGGCATAGGGAACGAGCAGTACTTC. Encoded protein: CASSLSHRWGIGNEQYF.